Presented here are 9 T cell receptor beta chains from one specimen sequenced in a study of blood T cell repertoires in COVID-19 (dated by TCRdb to the early 2020s). The receptor library was made with the immunoSEQ multiplex PCR assay. TCRdb retrieved this table from immuneACCESS and kept in-frame rearrangements only. Not all clones are present; in checked studies, unresolved V genes account for under half, and no reason is known for the remainder. This sample comprises around 200,000 clones, 85% to 90% of them detected only once. About a fifth of the sample lies in the top ten. The sample comprised peripheral blood. All receptors come from an older man with active or convalescent COVID-19.

The rearrangement uses TRBV15 and TRBJ1-1, with a possible D match to TRBD1 (5 bases). Between the trimmed V and J ends, which lost 0 bases and 1 base, there was a span of 15 bases. Germline lookup yields CDR1 LNHNV and CDR2 YYDKDF (reference sequence). CDR3 size: 17 residues. The CDR3 DNA reads as TGTGCCACCAGCAGAGATCCCCCCACAGGCCGGAACACTGAAGCTTTCTTT. The encoded protein is CATSRDPPTGRNTEAFF. The variable domain in full, with the rest retrieved from reference TRBV15 and TRBJ1-1, is DAMVIQNPRYQVTQFGKPVTLSCSQTLNHNVMYWYQQKSSQAPKLLFHYYDKDFNNEADTPDNFQSRRPNTSFCFLDIRSPGLGDTAMYLCATSRDPPTGRNTEAFFGQGTRLTVV.

The genes are TRBV15 and TRBJ2-2, with a possible D match to TRBD1 (5 bases). The length of the CDR3 is 16 residues. Germline V gene data show CDR1 as LNHNV and CDR2 as YYDKDF (reference sequence). The ends were cut back, 1 base at V and 0 bases at J, with 9 bases in the middle. In DNA, the CDR3 is TGTGCCACCAGCAGAGGAGACAGCACGAACACCGGGGAGCTGTTTTTT. Protein: CATSRGDSTNTGELFF.

CDR3 sequence (DNA): TGTGCCAGCAGCTTGGGAGGCAGCACTAACTATGGCTACACCTTC. Encoded protein: CASSLGGSTNYGYTF. V gene TRBV7-6 combines with J gene TRBJ1-2, with D hard to call. The CDR3 is made up of 15 amino acids. Trimming took off 3 bases at V and 0 bases at J, with 11 bases between the two ends. Germline V gene lookup returns CDR1 SGHVS and CDR2 FNYEAQ.

The chain carries TRBV4-3 and TRBJ2-1; 9 bases match TRBD2. CDR1 and CDR2 from the germline V gene are LGHNA and YSLEER. J gave up 7 bases and V 0 bases, and 10 bases lay outside the gene matches. The CDR3 totals 17 residues. The CDR3 loop is CASSQDAGGIIFNEQFF. CDR3 in DNA: TGCGCCAGCAGCCAAGATGCGGGAGGGATAATATTTAATGAGCAGTTCTTC.

This chain links TRBV29-1 with TRBJ2-5; D call uncertain. The V and J ends lost 7 bases and 7 bases respectively, with 10 bases between them. The CDR3 sequence is 10 residues long. Per germline, CDR1 SQVTM and CDR2 ANQGSEA. CDR3 in amino acids: CSGRVGTQYF. In nucleotides, the CDR3 is TGCAGCGGCCGAGTTGGGACCCAGTACTTC.

The chain couples TRBV24-1 to TRBJ1-2, with a weak D call TRBD1 (6 bases). The CDR3 sequence is 14 residues long. V lost 4 bases and J lost 7, with 15 bases in between. From germline, CDR1 is KGHDR and CDR2 SFDVKD. The CDR3 nucleotides are TGTGCCACCAGTGAACAAACAGGGATTGGTGGCTACACCTTC. Amino acids: CATSEQTGIGGYTF.

The rearrangement joins TRBV5-1 to TRBJ1-2; D not certain. V lost 7 bases to trimming and J lost 2 bases, with 9 bases between them. Germline V gene lookup returns CDR1 SGHRS and CDR2 YFSETQ. CDR3 length: 12 amino acids. CDR3 DNA sequence: TGCGCCAGCGGCGGGGAAAACTATGGCTACACCTTC. Protein sequence: CASGGENYGYTF.

V and J are TRBV27 and TRBJ1-1; D perhaps matches TRBD1 (5 bases). V lost 6 bases and J 1 base, leaving 15 bases between the germline ends. Germline loops: CDR1 MNHEY, CDR2 SMNVEV (reference sequence). CDR3 length: 15 residues. CDR3 sequence (DNA): TGTGCCAGCAGAACCGACAGAGGTAGGAACACTGAAGCTTTCTTT. Translating it yields CASRTDRGRNTEAFF.

The rearrangement joins TRBV5-1 to TRBJ1-1, with 9 positions matching TRBD1. The germline gives CDR1 SGHRS, CDR2 YFSETQ. Unmatched junction bases numbered 7, after V lost 4 bases and J lost 0 bases. This CDR3 comprises 16 residues. The CDR3 loop is CASSGRTGVMNTEAFF. The CDR3 coding sequence is TGCGCCAGCAGCGGCCGGACAGGGGTGATGAACACTGAAGCTTTCTTT.